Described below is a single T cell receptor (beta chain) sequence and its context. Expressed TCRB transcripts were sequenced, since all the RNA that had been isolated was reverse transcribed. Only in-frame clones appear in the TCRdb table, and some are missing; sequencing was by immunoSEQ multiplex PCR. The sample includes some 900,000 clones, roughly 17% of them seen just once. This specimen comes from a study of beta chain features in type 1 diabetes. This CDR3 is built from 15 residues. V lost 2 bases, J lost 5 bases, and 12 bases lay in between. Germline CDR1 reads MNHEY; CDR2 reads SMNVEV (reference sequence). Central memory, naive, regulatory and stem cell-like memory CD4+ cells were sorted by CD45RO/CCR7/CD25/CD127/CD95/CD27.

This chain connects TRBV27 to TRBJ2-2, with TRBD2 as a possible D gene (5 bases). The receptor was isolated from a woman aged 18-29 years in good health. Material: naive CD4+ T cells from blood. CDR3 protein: CASSLIRSGTGELFF. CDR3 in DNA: TGTGCCAGCAGTTTAATCCGATCGGGGACCGGGGAGCTGTTTTTT.